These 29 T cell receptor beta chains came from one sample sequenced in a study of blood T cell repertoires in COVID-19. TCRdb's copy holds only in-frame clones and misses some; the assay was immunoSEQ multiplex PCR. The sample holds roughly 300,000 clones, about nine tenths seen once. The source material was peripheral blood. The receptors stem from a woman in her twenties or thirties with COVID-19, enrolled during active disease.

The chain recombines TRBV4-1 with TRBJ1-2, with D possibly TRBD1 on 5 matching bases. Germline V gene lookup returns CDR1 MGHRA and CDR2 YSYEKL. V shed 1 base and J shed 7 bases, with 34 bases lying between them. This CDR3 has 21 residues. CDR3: CASSQGLTRAGTRKQRAGYTF. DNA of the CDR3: TGCGCCAGCAGCCAAGGGTTAACTAGGGCGGGGACCAGGAAGCAGCGGGCTGGCTACACCTTC.

In nucleotides, the CDR3 is TGTGCCAGTAGTATAGCCTCGAACACTGAAGCTTTCTTT. Translating it yields CASSIASNTEAFF. The gene calls are TRBV19 and TRBJ1-1, with no clear D. Trimming shortened V by 1 base and J by 1 base, and 4 bases separated the two germline ends. Germline values: CDR1 LNHDA, CDR2 SQIVND (reference sequence). The CDR3 length is 13 residues.

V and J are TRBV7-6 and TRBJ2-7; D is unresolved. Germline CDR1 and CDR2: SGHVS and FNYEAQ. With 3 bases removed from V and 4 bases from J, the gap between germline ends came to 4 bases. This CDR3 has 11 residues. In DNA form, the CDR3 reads TGTGCCAGCAGCTTTTCGTACGAGCAGTACTTC. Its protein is CASSFSYEQYF.

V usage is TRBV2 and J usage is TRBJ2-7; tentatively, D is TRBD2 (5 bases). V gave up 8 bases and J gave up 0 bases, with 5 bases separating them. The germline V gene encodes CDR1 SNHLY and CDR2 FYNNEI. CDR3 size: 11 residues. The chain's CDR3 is CASGGSYEQYF. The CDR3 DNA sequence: TGTGCCAGCGGAGGCTCCTACGAGCAGTACTTC.

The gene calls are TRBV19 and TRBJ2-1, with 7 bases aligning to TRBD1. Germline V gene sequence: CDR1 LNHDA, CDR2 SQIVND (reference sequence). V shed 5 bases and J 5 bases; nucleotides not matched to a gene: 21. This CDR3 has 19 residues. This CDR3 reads CASSPAGGITWSTNNEQFF. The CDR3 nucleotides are TGTGCCAGTAGTCCTGCAGGGGGAATCACATGGTCGACTAACAATGAGCAGTTCTTC.

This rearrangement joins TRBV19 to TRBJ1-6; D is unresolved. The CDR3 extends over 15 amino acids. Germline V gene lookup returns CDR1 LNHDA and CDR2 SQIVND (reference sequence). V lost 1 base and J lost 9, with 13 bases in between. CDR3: CASSIALTGGSPLHF. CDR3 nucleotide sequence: TGTGCCAGTAGTATAGCTCTCACCGGCGGTTCACCCCTCCACTTT.

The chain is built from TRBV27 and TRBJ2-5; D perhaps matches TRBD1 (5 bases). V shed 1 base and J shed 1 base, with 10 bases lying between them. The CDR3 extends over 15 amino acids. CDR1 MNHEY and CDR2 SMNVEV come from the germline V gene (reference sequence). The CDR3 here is CASSLFGALQETQYF. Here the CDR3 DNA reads TGTGCCAGCAGTTTATTTGGGGCGCTCCAAGAGACCCAGTACTTC.

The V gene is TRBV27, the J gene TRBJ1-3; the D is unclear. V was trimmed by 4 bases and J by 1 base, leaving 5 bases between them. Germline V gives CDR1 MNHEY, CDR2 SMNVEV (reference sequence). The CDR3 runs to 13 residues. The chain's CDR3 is CASSSGSGNTIYF. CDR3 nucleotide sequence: TGTGCCAGCAGTTCAGGATCTGGAAACACCATATATTTT.

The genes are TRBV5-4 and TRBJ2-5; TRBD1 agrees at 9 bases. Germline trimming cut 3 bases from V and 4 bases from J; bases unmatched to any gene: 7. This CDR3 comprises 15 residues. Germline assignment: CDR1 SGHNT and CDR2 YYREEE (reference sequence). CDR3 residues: CASSWEDRGGETQYF. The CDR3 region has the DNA TGTGCCAGCAGCTGGGAAGACAGGGGGGGAGAGACCCAGTACTTC.

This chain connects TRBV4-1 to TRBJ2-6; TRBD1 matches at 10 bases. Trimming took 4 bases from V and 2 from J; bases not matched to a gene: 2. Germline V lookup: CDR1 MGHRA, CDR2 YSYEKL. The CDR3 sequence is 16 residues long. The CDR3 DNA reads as TGCGCCAGCAGCCCCGGGACAGGGGCTGGGGCCAACGTCCTGACTTTC. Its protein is CASSPGTGAGANVLTF.

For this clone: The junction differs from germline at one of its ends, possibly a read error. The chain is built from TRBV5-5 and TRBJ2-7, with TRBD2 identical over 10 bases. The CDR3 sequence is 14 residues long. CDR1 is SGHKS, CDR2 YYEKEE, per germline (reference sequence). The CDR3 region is CARSGGAGDYEQYF. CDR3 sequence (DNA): TGTGCCCGCAGCGGGGGGGCGGGGGACTACGAGCAGTACTTC. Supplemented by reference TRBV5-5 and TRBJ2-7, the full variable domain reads DAGVTQSPTHLIKTRGQQVTLRCSPISGHKSVSWYQQVLGQGPQFIFQYYEKEERGRGNFPDRFSARQFPNYSSELNVNALLLGDSALYLCARSGGAGDYEQYFGPGTRLTVT.

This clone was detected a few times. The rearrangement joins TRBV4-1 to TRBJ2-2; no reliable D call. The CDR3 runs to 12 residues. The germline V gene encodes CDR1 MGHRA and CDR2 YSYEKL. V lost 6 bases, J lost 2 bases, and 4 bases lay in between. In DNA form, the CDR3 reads TGCGCCAGCAGTCCTAACACCGGGGAGCTGTTTTTT. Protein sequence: CASSPNTGELFF.

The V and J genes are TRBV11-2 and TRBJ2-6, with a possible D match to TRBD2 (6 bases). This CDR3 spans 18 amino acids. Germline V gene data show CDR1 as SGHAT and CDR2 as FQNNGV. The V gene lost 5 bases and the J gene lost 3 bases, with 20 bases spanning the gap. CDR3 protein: CASSQADTSSYGANVLTF. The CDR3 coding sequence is TGTGCCAGCAGCCAGGCGGACACTAGCTCTTATGGGGCCAACGTCCTGACTTTC.

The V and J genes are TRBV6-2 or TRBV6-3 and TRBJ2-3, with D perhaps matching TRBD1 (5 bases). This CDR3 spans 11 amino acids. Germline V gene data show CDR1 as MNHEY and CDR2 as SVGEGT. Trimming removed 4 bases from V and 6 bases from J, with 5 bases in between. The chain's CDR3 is CASSSGDTQYF. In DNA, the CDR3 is TGTGCCAGCAGTTCAGGGGATACGCAGTATTTT.

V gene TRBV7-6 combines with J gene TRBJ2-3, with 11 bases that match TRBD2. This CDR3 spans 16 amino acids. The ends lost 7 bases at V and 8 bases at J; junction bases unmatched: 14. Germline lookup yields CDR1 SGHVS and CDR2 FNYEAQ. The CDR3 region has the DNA TGTGCCAGCAATCCCGTTAGCGGGGGGGCCTTTGGTACGCAGTATTTT. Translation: CASNPVSGGAFGTQYF.

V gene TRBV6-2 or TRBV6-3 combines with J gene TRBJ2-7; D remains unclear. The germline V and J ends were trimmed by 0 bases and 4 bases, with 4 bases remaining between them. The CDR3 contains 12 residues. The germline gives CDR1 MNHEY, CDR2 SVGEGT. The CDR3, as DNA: TGTGCCAGCAGTTACTCATCTTACGAGCAGTACTTC. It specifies CASSYSSYEQYF.

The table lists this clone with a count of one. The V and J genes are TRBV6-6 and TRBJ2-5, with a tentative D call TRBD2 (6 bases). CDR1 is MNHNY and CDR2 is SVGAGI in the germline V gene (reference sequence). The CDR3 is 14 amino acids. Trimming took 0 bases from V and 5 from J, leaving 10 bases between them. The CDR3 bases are TGTGCCAGCAGTTACTCGGAGGGTGAGGAGACCCAGTACTTC. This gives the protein CASSYSEGEETQYF.

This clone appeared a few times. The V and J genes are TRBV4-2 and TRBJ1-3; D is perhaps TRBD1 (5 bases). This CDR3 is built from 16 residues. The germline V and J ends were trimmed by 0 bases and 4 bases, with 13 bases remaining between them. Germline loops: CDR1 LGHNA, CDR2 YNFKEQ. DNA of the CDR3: TGTGCCAGCAGCCAAGATGGGGCCTCGATCGGAAACACCATATATTTT. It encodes CASSQDGASIGNTIYF.

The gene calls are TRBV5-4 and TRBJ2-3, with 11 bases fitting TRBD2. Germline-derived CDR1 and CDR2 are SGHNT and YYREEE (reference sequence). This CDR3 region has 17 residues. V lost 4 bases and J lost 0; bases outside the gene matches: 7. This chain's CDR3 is CASSLMTSGTSTDTQYF. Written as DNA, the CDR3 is TGTGCCAGCAGCCTTATGACTAGCGGGACAAGCACAGATACGCAGTATTTT.

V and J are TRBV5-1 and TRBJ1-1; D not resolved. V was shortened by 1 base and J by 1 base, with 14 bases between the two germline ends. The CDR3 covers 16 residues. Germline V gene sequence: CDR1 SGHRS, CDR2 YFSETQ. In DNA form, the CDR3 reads TGCGCCAGCAGCTTGTCCTCTCAGGTCGGGAACACTGAAGCTTTCTTT. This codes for CASSLSSQVGNTEAFF.

CDR3 sequence (DNA): TGTGCCAGTAGTACTAGGGGTCCCACTGAAGCTTTCTTT. Translated, it gives CASSTRGPTEAFF. This chain uses TRBV19 with TRBJ1-1; possible D gene TRBD1, 5 bases. CDR1 and CDR2 (germline): LNHDA, SQIVND (reference sequence). The CDR3 has 13 amino acids. V was clipped by 4 bases and J by 4 bases, with 10 bases between them.

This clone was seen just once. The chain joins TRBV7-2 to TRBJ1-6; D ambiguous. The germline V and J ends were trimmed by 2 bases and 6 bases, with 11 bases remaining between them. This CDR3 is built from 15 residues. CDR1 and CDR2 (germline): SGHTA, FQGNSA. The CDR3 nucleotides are TGTGCCAGCAGCTTAAGAGGCGCGGGTAATTCACCCCTCCACTTT. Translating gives CASSLRGAGNSPLHF.

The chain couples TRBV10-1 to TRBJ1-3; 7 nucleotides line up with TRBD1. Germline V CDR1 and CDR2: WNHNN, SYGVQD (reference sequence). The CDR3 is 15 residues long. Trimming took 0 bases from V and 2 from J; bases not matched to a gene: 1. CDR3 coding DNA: TGCGCCAGCAGTGAGTCCACAGGGGCTGGAAACACCATATATTTT. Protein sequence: CASSESTGAGNTIYF.

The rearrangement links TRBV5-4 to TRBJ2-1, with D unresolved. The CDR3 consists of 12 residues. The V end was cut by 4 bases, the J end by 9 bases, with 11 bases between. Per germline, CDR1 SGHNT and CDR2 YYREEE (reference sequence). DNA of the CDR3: TGTGCCAGCAGCGTACCTCTTAGTGAGCAGTTCTTC. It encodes CASSVPLSEQFF.

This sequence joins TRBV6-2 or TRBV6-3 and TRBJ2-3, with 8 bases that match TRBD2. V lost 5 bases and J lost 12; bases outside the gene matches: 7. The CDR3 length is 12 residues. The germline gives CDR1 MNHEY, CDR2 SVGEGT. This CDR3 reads CASSLYGGAQYF. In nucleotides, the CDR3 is TGTGCCAGCAGTCTCTACGGGGGGGCCCAGTATTTT.

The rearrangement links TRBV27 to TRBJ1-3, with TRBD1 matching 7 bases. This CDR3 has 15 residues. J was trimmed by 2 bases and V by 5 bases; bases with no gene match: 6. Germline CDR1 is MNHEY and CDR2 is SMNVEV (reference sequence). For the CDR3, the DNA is TGTGCCAGCAGTCCGACAGGGACGACTGGAAACACCATATATTTT. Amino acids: CASSPTGTTGNTIYF.

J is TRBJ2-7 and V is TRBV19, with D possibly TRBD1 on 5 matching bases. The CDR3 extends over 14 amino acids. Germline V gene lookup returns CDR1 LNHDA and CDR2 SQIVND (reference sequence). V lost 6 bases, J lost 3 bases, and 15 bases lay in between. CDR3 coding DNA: TGTGCCAGTAGAAGGGGTAGATCGGTCTACGAGCAGTACTTC. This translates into CASRRGRSVYEQYF.

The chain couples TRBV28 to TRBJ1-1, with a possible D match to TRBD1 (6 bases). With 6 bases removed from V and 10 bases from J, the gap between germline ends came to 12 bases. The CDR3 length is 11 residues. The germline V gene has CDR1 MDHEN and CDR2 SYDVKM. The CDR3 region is CASSAGVTAFF. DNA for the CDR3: TGTGCCAGCAGCGCAGGGGTAACAGCTTTCTTT.

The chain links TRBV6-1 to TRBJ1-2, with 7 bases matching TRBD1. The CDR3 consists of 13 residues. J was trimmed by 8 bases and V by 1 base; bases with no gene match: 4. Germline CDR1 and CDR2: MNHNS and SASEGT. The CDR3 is CASSEEGAGGYTF. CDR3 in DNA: TGTGCCAGCAGTGAAGAGGGGGCAGGAGGCTACACCTTC.